This T cell receptor (beta chain) was captured in a study of T cell responses to AZD1222 COVID-19 vaccine. As regards this clone: Antigen unknown.

Study conclusions and caveats: Nearly half of the spike-specific TCRs reportedly recognize variant regions that carry no mutations. Increased Spike-specific TCR breadth and depth were observed after two AZD1222 doses.

CDR1 is SGDLS, CDR2 YYNGEE, per germline. Trimming pared 3 bases from V and 3 bases from J, leaving 12 bases between. The CDR3 has 14 residues. TCRdb's table, derived via immunoSEQ multiplex PCR, lists solely in-frame clones and lacks some. The table lists 150,000 to 200,000 clones, approximately 90% of them singletons. The sequence was obtained from an adult who received the MenACWY meningococcal vaccine as a control. Here the sequenced sample was peripheral blood, taken 28 days after the second dose of the MenACWY control vaccine. V usage is TRBV9 and J usage is TRBJ1-1, with D tentatively TRBD1 (5 bases). Here the CDR3 DNA reads TGTGCCAGCAGCGACCAGGGTTTTGACACTGAAGCTTTCTTT. Translation gives CASSDQGFDTEAFF.